This entry lists 28 T cell receptor beta chains sequenced from one sample in a study of vaccination and CD4 T cells after COVID-19. These receptors' targets are unknown. As to treatment: approximately 9-day PBMC culture with coronavirus spike peptide pools or control peptides (ViraFEST assay). Cultured CD4+ T cell DNA was sequenced using the Oncomine TCR Beta short-read assay. MiXCR, applied by TCRdb to the PCR reads, yields one record per CDR3 protein. The repertoire holds about 27,000 distinct CDR3 sequences, roughly 60% seen once, with roughly a sixth in the top ten. Sequencing used CD4+ T cells from blood, cultured in vitro, obtained after SARS-CoV-2 vaccination. The receptors come from a human donor who received a COVID-19 vaccine.

This clonotype has more than one count but fewer than ten. The chain links TRBV10-3 to TRBJ2-3; D is unresolved. The ends were cut back, 10 bases at V and 3 bases at J, with 14 bases in the middle. The CDR3 consists of 13 residues. CDR1 ENHRY and CDR2 SYGVKD come from the germline V gene. CDR3 region: CASGWVQTDTQYF. The DNA for the CDR3 is TGTGCCAGCGGTTGGGTCCAGACAGATACGCAGTATTTT.

The chain couples TRBV19 to TRBJ1-1; D possibly corresponds to TRBD1 (5 bases). Germline CDR1 reads LNHDA; CDR2 reads SQIVND (reference sequence). The V and J ends lost 1 base and 0 bases respectively, with 9 bases between them. The CDR3 has 15 amino acids. CDR3 sequence: CASSIATDLNTEAFF. DNA for the CDR3: TGTGCCAGTAGTATAGCGACAGACCTGAACACTGAAGCTTTCTTT.

The CDR3 DNA is TGCAGTGCTAGACTCCCATTGGGGACAAGTCAAAACACTGAAGCTTTCTTT. Amino acid sequence: CSARLPLGTSQNTEAFF. This chain joins TRBV20-1 and TRBJ1-1; D perhaps matches TRBD1 (6 bases). Germline V gene sequence: CDR1 DFQATT, CDR2 SNEGSKA (reference sequence). CDR3 length: 17 amino acids. V gave up 2 bases and J gave up 2 bases, with 21 bases separating them.

The chain links TRBV5-1 to TRBJ2-2, with 8 bases identical to TRBD1. V gave up 4 bases and J gave up 8 bases; unmatched junction bases: 13. Germline assignment: CDR1 SGHRS and CDR2 YFSETQ. This CDR3 contains 16 residues. CDR3 nucleotide sequence: TGCGCCAGCAGCCACTCGAAGGACAGGGTCGATGGGGAGCTGTTTTTT. The encoded protein is CASSHSKDRVDGELFF.

CDR3 sequence: CATRGRGETQYF. In nucleotides, the CDR3 is TGTGCCACCCGGGGGCGGGGGGAGACCCAGTACTTC. The rearrangement links TRBV24-1 to TRBJ2-5; D might be TRBD2 (7 bases). Trimming removed 9 bases from V and 5 bases from J, with 12 bases in between. The germline V gene encodes CDR1 KGHDR and CDR2 SFDVKD. The CDR3 sequence is 12 residues long.

The chain carries TRBV24-1 and TRBJ2-7; 8 positions match TRBD2. The germline CDR1 and CDR2 sequences are KGHDR and SFDVKD. The CDR3 totals 16 residues. V was clipped by 4 bases and J by 3 bases; unmatched bases: 10. The CDR3: CATSEVSGGLYYEQYF. CDR3 bases: TGTGCCACCAGTGAAGTCAGCGGGGGTCTCTACTACGAGCAGTACTTC.

This clonotype was detected only a few times. This rearrangement joins TRBV7-8 to TRBJ2-3; no clear D gene. Trimming left V 1 base short and J 2 bases short, with 13 bases between. The CDR3 consists of 16 residues. Germline CDR1 SGHVS, CDR2 FQNEAQ. CDR3 in amino acids: CASSLVAGWATDTQYF. The CDR3 DNA follows: TGTGCCAGCAGCTTAGTCGCCGGGTGGGCCACAGATACGCAGTATTTT.

The chain joins TRBV5-1 to TRBJ1-6; D not resolved. CDR1 SGHRS and CDR2 YFSETQ come from the germline V gene. This CDR3 is built from 16 residues. The V and J ends lost 3 bases and 6 bases respectively, with 16 bases between them. In DNA, the CDR3 is TGCGCCAGCAGCTCGGAATATCGTCGGACTAATTCACCCCTCCACTTT. Its protein is CASSSEYRRTNSPLHF.

The gene calls are TRBV11-2 and TRBJ1-5, with a possible D match to TRBD1 (5 bases). V shed 5 bases and J shed 7 bases, with 21 bases lying between them. Germline loops: CDR1 SGHAT, CDR2 FQNNGV. There are 16 residues in the CDR3. CDR3 residues: CASSGSWGTGSQPQHF. DNA for the CDR3: TGTGCCAGCAGCGGTTCTTGGGGCACAGGTTCGCAGCCCCAGCATTTT.

V and J are TRBV27 and TRBJ1-1; 10 bases are a match to TRBD1. Losses at the gene ends were 6 bases for V and 11 bases for J; bases not matched to a gene: 6. The CDR3 length is 12 residues. Germline lookup yields CDR1 MNHEY and CDR2 SMNVEV (reference sequence). Here the CDR3 DNA reads TGTGCCAGCAGGAAGACAGGGGGCTTCGCTTTCTTT. It yields the protein CASRKTGGFAFF.

The chain has TRBV19 and TRBJ1-2; the D gene is possibly TRBD1 (6 bases). The germline V and J ends were trimmed by 7 bases and 2 bases, with 11 bases remaining between them. This CDR3 is built from 13 residues. The germline V gene encodes CDR1 LNHDA and CDR2 SQIVND (reference sequence). The CDR3 DNA is TGTGCCAGTATTAAAACAGGGAACTATGGCTACACCTTC. The encoded protein is CASIKTGNYGYTF.

The rearrangement links TRBV25-1 to TRBJ1-2; no clear D. This CDR3 is 14 amino acids long. The germline V gene has CDR1 MGHDK and CDR2 SYGVNS. Deletions cut 5 bases from V and 7 bases from J, with 17 bases between. In nucleotides, the CDR3 is TGTGCCAGCAGTTTGCGGGGTCCGCTTAGTGGCTACACCTTC. Translated: CASSLRGPLSGYTF.

The V call is TRBV20-1, the J call TRBJ2-1; 8 bases fit TRBD2. The CDR3 extends over 15 amino acids. Germline values: CDR1 DFQATT, CDR2 SNEGSKA (reference sequence). Trimming removed 5 bases from V and 5 bases from J; junction bases left unmatched: 11. CDR3 in amino acids: CSAAAKRGQNNEQFF. CDR3 DNA: TGCAGTGCTGCCGCTAAGCGGGGGCAAAACAATGAGCAGTTCTTC.

CDR3 coding DNA: TGTGCCAGCAGTGAAGGGGGCGCCTACTATGGCTACACCTTC. Its protein product is CASSEGGAYYGYTF. The chain is built from TRBV2 and TRBJ1-2, with a weak D call TRBD1 (5 bases). Germline-derived CDR1 and CDR2 are SNHLY and FYNNEI. Trimming took 1 base from V and 3 from J, leaving 9 bases between them. The CDR3 consists of 14 residues. The variable domain in full, with the rest retrieved from reference TRBV2 and TRBJ1-2, is EPEVTQTPSHQVTQMGQEVILRCVPISNHLYFYWYRQILGQKVEFLVSFYNNEISEKSEIFDDQFSVERPDGSNFTLKIRSTKLEDSAMYFCASSEGGAYYGYTFGSGTRLTVV.

The rearrangement links TRBV20-1 to TRBJ2-1; TRBD1 agrees at 8 bases. V lost 6 bases and J lost 4; bases outside the gene matches: 5. The CDR3 covers 13 residues. Germline V gives CDR1 DFQATT, CDR2 SNEGSKA (reference sequence). For the CDR3, the DNA is TGCAGTGCAGATAACAGGGGGTACAATGAGCAGTTCTTC. This sequence encodes CSADNRGYNEQFF.

J is TRBJ1-1 and V is TRBV20-1; D unresolved. V was trimmed by 5 bases and J by 7 bases, leaving 11 bases between them. The CDR3 covers 11 residues. The germline V gene encodes CDR1 DFQATT and CDR2 SNEGSKA (reference sequence). In DNA form, the CDR3 reads TGCAGTGCTTCTGGCGGCGGTGAAGCTTTCTTT. Residues: CSASGGGEAFF.

The chain recombines TRBV2 with TRBJ2-7; perhaps TRBD1 as D (6 bases). Trimming shortened V by 5 bases and J by 3 bases, and 11 bases separated the two germline ends. The CDR3 length is 13 residues. Germline V gene sequence: CDR1 SNHLY, CDR2 FYNNEI. The CDR3 region is CASSLEGGYEQYF. In DNA, the CDR3 is TGTGCCAGCAGTCTGGAAGGGGGCTACGAGCAGTACTTC.

This clonotype was counted only a few times. V and J are TRBV19 and TRBJ1-6, with 7 positions matching TRBD1. V lost 6 bases and J lost 3; bases outside the gene matches: 2. This CDR3 region has 14 residues. Per the germline V gene, CDR1 is LNHDA and CDR2 is SQIVND (reference sequence). CDR3 loop: CASRTGVYNSPLHF. The CDR3 region has the DNA TGTGCCAGTAGAACAGGGGTCTATAATTCACCCCTCCACTTT.

The chain recombines TRBV20-1 with TRBJ2-7; 13 bases are a match to TRBD2. V gave up 0 bases and J gave up 5 bases; unmatched junction bases: 7. This CDR3 spans 16 amino acids. Germline-derived CDR1 and CDR2 are DFQATT and SNEGSKA (reference sequence). CDR3 nucleotides: TGCAGTGCTAGAGAAGAGACTAGCGGGGGGACCGACGAGCAGTACTTC. Translated: CSAREETSGGTDEQYF.

The rearrangement links TRBV27 to TRBJ1-5; no clear D gene. V dropped 8 bases and J dropped 4 bases, with 6 bases sitting between them. The CDR3 runs 11 residues. Germline assignment: CDR1 MNHEY and CDR2 SMNVEV (reference sequence). CDR3: CASGPNQPQHF. CDR3 bases: TGTGCCAGCGGTCCAAATCAGCCCCAGCATTTT.

This clonotype was observed a handful of times. CDR3: CASSDGRGSGNTIYF. In DNA form, the CDR3 reads TGTGCCAGTAGTGACGGCAGGGGATCTGGAAACACCATATATTTT. This chain uses TRBV19 with TRBJ1-3; possible D gene TRBD1, 6 bases. The CDR3 has 15 amino acids. The germline V and J ends were trimmed by 5 bases and 1 base, with 12 bases remaining between them. Germline V gene sequence: CDR1 LNHDA, CDR2 SQIVND (reference sequence). Full variable domain (remainder filled in from reference TRBV19 and TRBJ1-3): DGGITQSPKYLFRKEGQNVTLSCEQNLNHDAMYWYRQDPGQGLRLIYYSQIVNDFQKGDIAEGYSVSREKKESFPLTVTSAQKNPTAFYLCASSDGRGSGNTIYFGEGSWLTVV.

The chain is built from TRBV27 and TRBJ1-6; 8 positions match TRBD1. Germline-derived CDR1 and CDR2 are MNHEY and SMNVEV (reference sequence). The CDR3 consists of 16 residues. V lost 3 bases and J lost 7; bases outside the gene matches: 8. The CDR3 here is CASSFTGGARNSPLHF. CDR3 nucleotide sequence: TGTGCCAGCAGTTTTACAGGGGGAGCTAGGAATTCACCCCTCCACTTT.

This chain links TRBV6-1 with TRBJ1-6, with D tentatively TRBD1 (5 bases). The germline gives CDR1 MNHNS, CDR2 SASEGT. This CDR3 comprises 15 residues. The V end lost 4 bases, the J end lost 10 bases, and 17 bases lay between the germline ends. DNA for the CDR3: TGTGCCAGCAGTGGGTCAGCAGGGAGGGGATCACCCCTCCACTTT. Translated, it gives CASSGSAGRGSPLHF.

V gene TRBV7-9 combines with J gene TRBJ2-7; a weak D match, TRBD1 (5 bases). CDR3 size: 13 residues. CDR1 SEHNR and CDR2 FQNEAQ come from the germline V gene (reference sequence). V was trimmed by 6 bases and J by 3 bases, leaving 12 bases between them. CDR3 amino acids: CASRKGYGYEQYF. CDR3 sequence (DNA): TGTGCCAGCAGGAAGGGGTACGGCTACGAGCAGTACTTC.

The rearrangement joins TRBV5-4 to TRBJ1-4, with D hard to call. The V gene's germline CDR1 is SGHNT and CDR2 YYREEE (reference sequence). CDR3 length: 13 amino acids. V was shortened by 4 bases and J by 4 bases, with 8 bases between the two germline ends. CDR3 region: CASSRRDNEKLFF. In DNA form, the CDR3 reads TGTGCCAGCAGCCGTCGGGATAATGAAAAACTGTTTTTT. The whole variable domain, filled in from reference TRBV5-4 and TRBJ1-4, reads ETGVTQSPTHLIKTRGQQVTLRCSSQSGHNTVSWYQQALGQGPQFIFQYYREEENGRGNFPPRFSGLQFPNYSSELNVNALELDDSALYLCASSRRDNEKLFFGSGTQLSVL.

The chain joins TRBV12-3 or TRBV12-4 to TRBJ1-3; no clear D gene. This CDR3 has 13 amino acids. Trimming stripped 5 bases from V and 1 base from J, with 6 bases between. The CDR3 nucleotides read TGTGCCAGCAGTGTAGAGTCTGGAAACACCATATATTTT. This encodes CASSVESGNTIYF.

V gene TRBV6-2 or TRBV6-3 combines with J gene TRBJ2-4; 9 nucleotides line up with TRBD2. CDR3 length: 17 residues. The ends lost 3 bases at V and 4 bases at J; junction bases unmatched: 10. Germline V CDR1 and CDR2: MNHEY, SVGEGT. The CDR3 bases are TGTGCCAGCAGTTATGCCCCTTCGACTAGCGGAAAAAACATTCAGTACTTC. Translation: CASSYAPSTSGKNIQYF.

In this sample, this clonotype turned up once. The chain couples TRBV2 to TRBJ1-3; the D is unclear. This CDR3 contains 16 residues. Trimming took off 2 bases at V and 0 bases at J, with 11 bases between the two ends. The germline gives CDR1 SNHLY, CDR2 FYNNEI. DNA for the CDR3: TGTGCCAGCAGTGAAAGGCGGCCCGGCTCTGGAAACACCATATATTTT. This encodes CASSERRPGSGNTIYF.